These 3 T cell receptor beta chains originate from one sample sequenced in a study of T cells after somatic rescue of genetic block. Clones were read by immunoSEQ multiplex PCR, and TCRdb kept only the in-frame ones, dropping some. The table has about 88,000 clones, over 80% seen once. The sequencing input was peripheral blood mononuclear cells (PBMCs). The receptors shown here come from a woman aged 18-29 years.

The rearrangement links TRBV27 to TRBJ2-1, with TRBD1 matching over 12 bases. Germline trimming cut 5 bases from V and 5 bases from J; bases unmatched to any gene: 4. Germline CDR1 and CDR2: MNHEY and SMNVEV (reference sequence). The length of the CDR3 is 15 residues. In DNA form, the CDR3 reads TGTGCCAGCAGTCGCCGGGACAGGGGGCACAATGAGCAGTTCTTC. Translating it yields CASSRRDRGHNEQFF.

The table lists this clone with a few counts. The rearrangement links TRBV2 to TRBJ1-1, with TRBD1 identical over 8 bases. The CDR3 is 13 amino acids. Losses at the gene ends were 6 bases for V and 4 bases for J; bases not matched to a gene: 4. Germline CDR1 SNHLY, CDR2 FYNNEI. The CDR3 nucleotides are TGTGCCAGCAGAACACAGGGGGGCACTGAAGCTTTCTTT. This encodes CASRTQGGTEAFF.

The V gene is TRBV11-2, the J gene TRBJ1-1; no clear D gene. The CDR3 covers 13 residues. V gave up 0 bases and J gave up 9 bases, with 11 bases separating them. Germline V lookup: CDR1 SGHAT, CDR2 FQNNGV. The CDR3 sequence: CASSLEKQLKAFF. The CDR3 bases are TGTGCCAGCAGCTTAGAGAAACAGCTGAAAGCTTTCTTT.